Listed below are T cell receptor beta chains from one sample, sequenced in a study of post-analysis software for immune sequencing data. TCRdb redid the calling of the PCR reads with MiXCR, one entry per CDR3 protein. Among hundreds of thousands of distinct CDR3 sequences, roughly 50% were seen once, and the ten largest hold roughly 4.4%. Sequenced material: blood. The source of these receptors is a girl aged 5-17 years with multiple sclerosis. The CDR3 runs from the conserved cysteine through the conserved F or W. Each record gives: V gene, J gene, D gene, CDR3 length, clone size, CDR3 DNA, CDR3 protein. D genes are given only for firm matches. Clone size appears in some rows only: once, few, many, or a class for an expanded clone.

TRBV5-1	TRBJ1-2	TRBD1	12	few	TGCGCCAGCAGCGGACAGGGGCCTGGCTACACCTTC	CASSGQGPGYTF
TRBV24-1	TRBJ2-5	TRBD1	11	few	TGTGCCACCGGGACAGAAGAGACCCAGTACTTC	CATGTEETQYF
TRBV6-5	TRBJ2-6	.	15	.	TGTGCCAGCAGTACGGGGCAGGCTGGGGCCAACGTCCTGACTTTC	CASSTGQAGANVLTF
TRBV20-1	TRBJ2-5	.	17	few	TGCAGTGCTAGAGATCGGGCCCAGGGCGCCTTTCAAGAGACCCAGTACTTC	CSARDRAQGAFQETQYF
TRBV5-1	TRBJ2-1	TRBD2	16	few	TGCGCCAGCAGCCCGTCCGGGACTAGCGGGAGTAATGAGCAGTTCTTC	CASSPSGTSGSNEQFF
TRBV5-1	TRBJ1-2	TRBD1	15	.	TGCGCCAGCAGCTTGGGTGACAGGGCGAACTATGGCTACACCTTC	CASSLGDRANYGYTF
TRBV5-1	TRBJ2-3	.	13	.	TGCGCCAGCCTCGGGGTGACCACAGATACGCAGTATTTT	CASLGVTTDTQYF
TRBV7-3	TRBJ2-1	.	12	few	TGTGCCAGCAGAGGCCAGGATCATGAGCAGTTCTTC	CASRGQDHEQFF
TRBV29-1	TRBJ2-1	TRBD2	15	.	TGCAGCGTCAGAGCCGGGACTAGCGAATACAATGAGCAGTTCTTC	CSVRAGTSEYNEQFF
TRBV12-3/TRBV12-4	TRBJ1-6	.	17	.	TGTGCCATAGGGGACGGACAGCTCGGCGTGGGGAATTCACCCCTCCACTTT	CAIGDGQLGVGNSPLHF
TRBV4-1	TRBJ1-5	.	16	.	TGCGCCAGCAGCCAAGGCGACCGCAGGCGCAATCAGCCCCAGCATTTT	CASSQGDRRRNQPQHF
TRBV12-3/TRBV12-4	TRBJ1-2	TRBD1	12	few	TGTGCCAGCACCACGACAGGGTATGGCTACACCTTC	CASTTTGYGYTF
TRBV5-6	TRBJ2-1	TRBD2	20	.	TGTGCCAGCAGCTTGACAACCGGAGGAGCGGGGCTCAGCTCCTACAATGAGCAGTTCTTC	CASSLTTGGAGLSSYNEQFF
TRBV6-5	TRBJ2-7	.	14	.	TGTGCCAGCAGTTACGGCCGCGGCCCCTACGAGCAGTACTTC	CASSYGRGPYEQYF
TRBV9	TRBJ2-3	.	15	.	TGTGCCAGCAGCGTAGGGGCGCGGTGGCAAGATACGCAGTATTTT	CASSVGARWQDTQYF
TRBV20-1	TRBJ1-2	.	18	.	TGCAGTGCTAGAGATCTCCCTCTTTCCGGGGAGGGGCTCTATGGCTACACCTTC	CSARDLPLSGEGLYGYTF
TRBV6-5	TRBJ2-7	.	15	.	TGTGCCAGCAGTTACCATTTGGGGTTCGGCAACGAGCAGTACTTC	CASSYHLGFGNEQYF
TRBV25-1	TRBJ2-1	TRBD2	22	few	TGTGCCAGCAGCCACCGTGGCAGACCCGGGACTAGCGGGAGGAGCTCCTACAATGAGCAGTTCTTC	CASSHRGRPGTSGRSSYNEQFF
TRBV10-2	TRBJ1-1	TRBD1	12	.	TGCGCCAGCAGGAATGGACAGGGTGAAGCTTTCTTT	CASRNGQGEAFF
TRBV6-5	TRBJ2-2	.	14	.	TGTGCCAGCAGCCGCCCCGGACAAGCCGGGGAGCTGTTTTTT	CASSRPGQAGELFF
TRBV6-1	TRBJ2-1	TRBD2	14	.	TGTGCCAGCAGTGAGGCTAGCGGATACAATGAGCAGTTCTTC	CASSEASGYNEQFF
TRBV5-1	TRBJ2-7	TRBD2	14	.	TGCGCCAGCAGCGCGCGGGGACTAGAGTACGAGCAGTACTTC	CASSARGLEYEQYF
TRBV27	TRBJ2-6	.	13	few	TGTGCCACCCTGGCCGCTGGGGCCAACGTCCTGACTTTC	CATLAAGANVLTF
TRBV5-1	TRBJ2-1	.	13	.	TGCGCCAGCAGCTCGTTCCTTGGATGGGAGCAGTTCTTC	CASSSFLGWEQFF
TRBV10-3	TRBJ2-7	.	14	few	TGTGCCATCAGTGAGGGCAGGAGCTCCTACGAGCAGTACTTC	CAISEGRSSYEQYF
TRBV29-1	TRBJ1-1	.	14	few	TGCAGCGTTGGGGGGGGGCGTAGGAACACTGAAGCTTTCTTT	CSVGGGRRNTEAFF
TRBV5-1	TRBJ1-1	.	15	.	TGCGCCAGCAGATTTTCAGGGGAAGCGAACACTGAAGCTTTCTTT	CASRFSGEANTEAFF
TRBV5-6	TRBJ2-5	TRBD2	15	.	TGTGCCAGCAGCTTAGGACTAGCGGGAGCGGAGACCCAGTACTTC	CASSLGLAGAETQYF
TRBV29-1	TRBJ2-5	TRBD2	14	.	TGCAGCGTCGCCCGGACTAGCGGGAGCGAGACCCAGTACTTC	CSVARTSGSETQYF
TRBV5-1	TRBJ2-3	.	13	.	TGCGCCAGCAGCTTGGTAGCAGGCGATACGCAGTATTTT	CASSLVAGDTQYF
TRBV6-5	TRBJ2-7	TRBD2	18	.	TGTGCCAGCAGTTACGTGACTCGGACTAGCGGGAACTCCTACGAGCAGTACTTC	CASSYVTRTSGNSYEQYF
TRBV20-1	TRBJ2-7	.	15	few	TGCAGTACCCTTGGGGGTGCCGTAAGCTCCTACGAGCAGTACTTC	CSTLGGAVSSYEQYF
TRBV2	TRBJ2-1	TRBD2	14	.	TGTGCCATCACAGCGGGAGGGAGTTACGATGAGCAGTTCTTC	CAITAGGSYDEQFF
TRBV7-6	TRBJ1-1	.	16	.	TGTGCCAGCAGCTTTTCCCAGGAGCGGGGGGACACTGAAGCTTTCTTT	CASSFSQERGDTEAFF
TRBV12-3/TRBV12-4	TRBJ1-2	TRBD1	16	.	TGTGCCAGCGCAATCGGGACAGGGTCTATGAGCTATGGCTACACCTTC	CASAIGTGSMSYGYTF
TRBV5-5	TRBJ2-5	.	15	few	TGTGCCAGCAGCTTGAGGGGAGCGGCCCAAGAGACCCAGTACTTC	CASSLRGAAQETQYF
TRBV2	TRBJ2-7	TRBD1	14	once	TGTGCCAGTTTACAGGGGACCCTCTCCTACGAGCAGTACTTC	CASLQGTLSYEQYF
TRBV5-1	TRBJ2-7	.	12	.	TGCGCCAGCCTCTCGGACACCTACGTGCAGTACTTC	CASLSDTYVQYF
TRBV4-2	TRBJ2-1	TRBD2	19	few	TGTGCCAACAGCCAGGGGACTAGCGGGGGGCCATCCCGCCCTAATGAGCAGTTCTTC	CANSQGTSGGPSRPNEQFF
TRBV20-1	TRBJ2-7	TRBD2	19	.	TGCAGTGCTAGAGATTGGACCCCGGGACTAGCGGGTAACTCCTACGAGCAGTACTTC	CSARDWTPGLAGNSYEQYF
TRBV25-1	TRBJ2-3	TRBD2	16	.	TGTGCCAGCAGTGACCAAAGACTAGCGGACACAGATACGCAGTATTTT	CASSDQRLADTDTQYF
TRBV7-9	TRBJ2-3	.	15	.	TGTGCCAGCAGCTTAGTGGGGGACCACACAGATACGCAGTATTTT	CASSLVGDHTDTQYF
TRBV5-1	TRBJ2-1	TRBD1	14	.	TGCGCCAGCAGCGGAACGGACAGGGGCAATGAGCAGTTCTTC	CASSGTDRGNEQFF
TRBV12-3/TRBV12-4	TRBJ1-5	TRBD1	15	.	TGTGCCAGCAGTCCAGGTAGGGGGCGCGGTCAGCCCCAGCATTTT	CASSPGRGRGQPQHF
TRBV20-1	TRBJ1-2	.	15	.	TGCAGTGCTAGAGTTAGGTTAACAAACACCCAAGGCTACACCTTC	CSARVRLTNTQGYTF
TRBV7-9	TRBJ2-7	TRBD1	17	.	TGTGCCAGCAGCTTAGAATTTGCAGGGACAGCGAGCTACGAGCAGTACTTC	CASSLEFAGTASYEQYF
TRBV28	TRBJ2-5	TRBD1	14	.	TGTGCCAGCAGTTTTACAGGGGGCAAGAAGACCCAGTACTTC	CASSFTGGKKTQYF
TRBV27	TRBJ1-1	.	14	.	TGTGCCAGCAGTCGTAGGACACAGGGCACTGAAGCTTTCTTT	CASSRRTQGTEAFF
TRBV24-1	TRBJ1-4	.	12	.	TGTATCCGGGCGCGAACTAATGAAAAACTGTTTTTT	CIRARTNEKLFF
TRBV29-1	TRBJ2-7	.	14	few	TGCAGCGTTGCCTTCCCAGGGGTATCCTACGAGCAGTACTTC	CSVAFPGVSYEQYF
TRBV2	TRBJ2-1	.	12	few	TGTGCCAGCAGTGAGGTAGCGGTCGTGAAGTTCTTC	CASSEVAVVKFF
TRBV9	TRBJ2-7	.	11	.	TGTGCCAGCAGCGTAGAAAGTGAGCAGTACTTC	CASSVESEQYF
TRBV2	TRBJ2-1	.	14	.	TGTGCCAGCATCCCCGCCAGGCTGGGGAATGAGCAGTTCTTC	CASIPARLGNEQFF
TRBV20-1	TRBJ2-1	.	12	.	TGCAGTGCTCACGATGCCTCCAATGAGCAGTTCTTC	CSAHDASNEQFF